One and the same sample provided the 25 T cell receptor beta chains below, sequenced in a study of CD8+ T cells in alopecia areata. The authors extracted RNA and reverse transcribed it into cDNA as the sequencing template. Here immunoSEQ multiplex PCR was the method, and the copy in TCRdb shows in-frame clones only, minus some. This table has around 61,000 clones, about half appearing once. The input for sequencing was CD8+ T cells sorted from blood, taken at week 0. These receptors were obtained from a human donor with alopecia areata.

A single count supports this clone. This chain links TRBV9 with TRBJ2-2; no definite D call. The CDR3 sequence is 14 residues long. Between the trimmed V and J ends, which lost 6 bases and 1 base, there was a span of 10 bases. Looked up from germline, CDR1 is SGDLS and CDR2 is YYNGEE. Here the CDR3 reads CASTPGQNTGELFF. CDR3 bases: TGTGCCAGCACCCCCGGGCAGAACACCGGGGAGCTGTTTTTT.

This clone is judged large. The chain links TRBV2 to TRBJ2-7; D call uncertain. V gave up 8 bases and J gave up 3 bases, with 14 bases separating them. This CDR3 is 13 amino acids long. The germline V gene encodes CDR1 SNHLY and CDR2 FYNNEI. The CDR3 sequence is CASRPQDGYEQYF. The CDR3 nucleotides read TGTGCCAGCCGACCTCAGGACGGCTACGAGCAGTACTTC.

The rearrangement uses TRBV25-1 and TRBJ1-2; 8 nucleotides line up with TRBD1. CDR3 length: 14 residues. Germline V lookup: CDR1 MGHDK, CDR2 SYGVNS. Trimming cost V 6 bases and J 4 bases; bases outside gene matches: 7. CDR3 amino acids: CASRANTGGYGYTF. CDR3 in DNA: TGTGCCAGCAGGGCAAACACAGGGGGCTATGGCTACACCTTC.

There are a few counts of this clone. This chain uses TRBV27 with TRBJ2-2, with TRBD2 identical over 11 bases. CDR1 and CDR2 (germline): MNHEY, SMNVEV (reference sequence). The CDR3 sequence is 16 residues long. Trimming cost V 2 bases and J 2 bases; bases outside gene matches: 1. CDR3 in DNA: TGTGCCAGCAGTTTACTAGCGGGAGGAAACACCGGGGAGCTGTTTTTT. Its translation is CASSLLAGGNTGELFF.

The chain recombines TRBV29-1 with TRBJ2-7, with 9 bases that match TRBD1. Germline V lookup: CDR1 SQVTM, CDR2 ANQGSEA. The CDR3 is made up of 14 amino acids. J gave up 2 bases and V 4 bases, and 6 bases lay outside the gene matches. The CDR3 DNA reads TGCAGCGTTGGCGGGACAGGGATAACCTACGAGCAGTACTTC. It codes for CSVGGTGITYEQYF.

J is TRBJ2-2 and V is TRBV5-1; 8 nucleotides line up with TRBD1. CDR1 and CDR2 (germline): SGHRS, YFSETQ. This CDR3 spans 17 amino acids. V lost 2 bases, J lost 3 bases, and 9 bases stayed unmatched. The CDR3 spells CASSLGPDRGYTGELFF. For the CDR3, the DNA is TGCGCCAGCAGCTTAGGTCCCGACAGGGGATACACCGGGGAGCTGTTTTTT.

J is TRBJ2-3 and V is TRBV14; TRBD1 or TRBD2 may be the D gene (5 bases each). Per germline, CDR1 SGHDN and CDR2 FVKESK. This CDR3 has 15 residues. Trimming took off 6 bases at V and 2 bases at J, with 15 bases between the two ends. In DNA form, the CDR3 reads TGTGCCAGCAGAAACCGGGGCGAAGACACAGATACGCAGTATTTT. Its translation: CASRNRGEDTDTQYF.

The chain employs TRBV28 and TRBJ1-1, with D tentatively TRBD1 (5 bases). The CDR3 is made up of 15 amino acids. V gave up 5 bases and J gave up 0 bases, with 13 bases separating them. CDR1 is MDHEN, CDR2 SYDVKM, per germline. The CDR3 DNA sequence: TGTGCCAGCAGTCCTCCGGGACCGATGAACACTGAAGCTTTCTTT. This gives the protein CASSPPGPMNTEAFF.

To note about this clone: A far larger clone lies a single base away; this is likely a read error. The CDR3 protein is CASSLGNEQFF. The CDR3 DNA reads as TGTGCCAGCAGTTTGGGTAATGAGCAGTTCTTC. The chain uses TRBV2 and TRBJ2-1; D is unresolved. Germline CDR1 SNHLY, CDR2 FYNNEI. Trimming removed 5 bases from V and 7 bases from J, with 6 bases in between. This CDR3 has 11 residues. Full variable domain (rest looked up from reference TRBV2 and TRBJ2-1): EPEVTQTPSHQVTQMGQEVILRCVPISNHLYFYWYRQILGQKVEFLVSFYNNEISEKSEIFDDQFSVERPDGSNFTLKIRSTKLEDSAMYFCASSLGNEQFFGPGTRLTVL.

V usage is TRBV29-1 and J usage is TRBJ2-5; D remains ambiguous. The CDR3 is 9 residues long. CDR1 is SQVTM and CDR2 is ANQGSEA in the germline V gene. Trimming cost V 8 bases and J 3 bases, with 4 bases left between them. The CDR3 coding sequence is TGCAGCTTCAAAGAGACCCAGTACTTC. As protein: CSFKETQYF.

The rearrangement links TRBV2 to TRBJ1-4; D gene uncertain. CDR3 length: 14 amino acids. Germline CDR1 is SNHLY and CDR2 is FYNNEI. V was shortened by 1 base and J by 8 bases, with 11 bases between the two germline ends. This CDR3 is CASSEVPKAEKLFF. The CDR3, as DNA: TGTGCCAGCAGTGAAGTGCCTAAAGCGGAAAAACTGTTTTTT.

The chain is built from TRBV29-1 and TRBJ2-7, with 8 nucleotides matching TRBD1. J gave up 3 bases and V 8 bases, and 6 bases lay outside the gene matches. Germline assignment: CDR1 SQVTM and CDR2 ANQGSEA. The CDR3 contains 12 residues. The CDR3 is CSIGQGLYEQYF. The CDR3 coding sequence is TGCAGCATTGGACAGGGCCTCTACGAGCAGTACTTC.

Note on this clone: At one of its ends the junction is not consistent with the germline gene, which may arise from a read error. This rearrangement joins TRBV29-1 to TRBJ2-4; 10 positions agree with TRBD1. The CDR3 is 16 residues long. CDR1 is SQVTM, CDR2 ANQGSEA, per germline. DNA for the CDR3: TGCAGCGTGGAAGACAGGGGGCAACTTTTAGGAAACATTCAGTACTTC. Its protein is CSVEDRGQLLGNIQYF.

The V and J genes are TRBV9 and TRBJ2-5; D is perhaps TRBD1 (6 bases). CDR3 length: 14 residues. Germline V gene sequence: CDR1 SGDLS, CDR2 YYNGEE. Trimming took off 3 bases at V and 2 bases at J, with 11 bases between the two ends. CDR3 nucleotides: TGTGCCAGCAGCGATACGGGACATCAAGAGACCCAGTACTTC. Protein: CASSDTGHQETQYF.

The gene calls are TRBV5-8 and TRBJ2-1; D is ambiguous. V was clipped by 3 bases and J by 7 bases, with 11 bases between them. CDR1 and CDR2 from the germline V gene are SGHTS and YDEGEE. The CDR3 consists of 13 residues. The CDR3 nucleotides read TGTGCCAGCAGCTCGTTAGTCGAAAATGAGCAGTTCTTC. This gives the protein CASSSLVENEQFF.

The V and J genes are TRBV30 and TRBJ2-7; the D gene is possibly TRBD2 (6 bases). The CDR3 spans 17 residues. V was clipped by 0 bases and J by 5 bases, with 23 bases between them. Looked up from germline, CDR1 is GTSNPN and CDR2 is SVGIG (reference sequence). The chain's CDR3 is CAWSVRSPEGMSDEQYF. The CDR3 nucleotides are TGTGCCTGGAGTGTGCGTAGTCCGGAGGGAATGAGCGACGAGCAGTACTTC.

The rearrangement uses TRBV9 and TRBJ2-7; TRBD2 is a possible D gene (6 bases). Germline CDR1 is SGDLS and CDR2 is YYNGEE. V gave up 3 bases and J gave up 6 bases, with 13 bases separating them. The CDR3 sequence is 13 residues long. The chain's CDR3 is CASSDGRSFEQYF. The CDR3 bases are TGTGCCAGCAGCGATGGGAGGAGTTTCGAGCAGTACTTC.

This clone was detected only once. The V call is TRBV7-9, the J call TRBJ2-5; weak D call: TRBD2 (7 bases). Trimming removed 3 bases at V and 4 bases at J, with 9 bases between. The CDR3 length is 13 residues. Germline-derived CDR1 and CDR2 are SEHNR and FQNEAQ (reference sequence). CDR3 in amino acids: CASSLGGLETQYF. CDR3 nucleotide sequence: TGTGCCAGCAGCTTGGGGGGGCTAGAGACCCAGTACTTC.

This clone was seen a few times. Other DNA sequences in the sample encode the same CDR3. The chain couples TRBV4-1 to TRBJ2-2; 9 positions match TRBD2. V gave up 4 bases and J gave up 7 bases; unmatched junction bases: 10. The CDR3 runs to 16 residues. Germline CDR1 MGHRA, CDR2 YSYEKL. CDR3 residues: CASSLPRAGGRGELFF. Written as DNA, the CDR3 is TGCGCCAGCAGCCTTCCCCGGGCGGGGGGGCGCGGGGAGCTGTTTTTT.

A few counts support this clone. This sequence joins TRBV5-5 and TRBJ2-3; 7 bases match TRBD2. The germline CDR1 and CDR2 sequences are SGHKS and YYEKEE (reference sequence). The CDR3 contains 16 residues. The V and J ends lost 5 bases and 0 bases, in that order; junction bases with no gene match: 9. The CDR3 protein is CASRPSSGTSTDTQYF. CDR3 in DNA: TGTGCCAGCAGACCTTCTAGCGGAACTAGCACAGATACGCAGTATTTT.

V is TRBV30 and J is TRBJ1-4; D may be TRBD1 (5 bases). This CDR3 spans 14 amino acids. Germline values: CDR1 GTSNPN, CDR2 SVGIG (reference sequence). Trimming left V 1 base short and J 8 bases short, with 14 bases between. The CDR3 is CAWSGQSRWEKLFF. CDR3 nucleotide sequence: TGTGCCTGGAGTGGACAGAGCAGATGGGAAAAACTGTTTTTT.

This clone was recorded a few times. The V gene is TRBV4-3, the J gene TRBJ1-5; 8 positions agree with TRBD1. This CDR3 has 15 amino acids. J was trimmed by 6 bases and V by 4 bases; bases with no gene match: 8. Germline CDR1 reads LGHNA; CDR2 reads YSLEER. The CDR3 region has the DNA TGCGCCAGCAGCCGAGACTCAGGGGGCTCTCAGCCCCAGCATTTT. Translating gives CASSRDSGGSQPQHF.

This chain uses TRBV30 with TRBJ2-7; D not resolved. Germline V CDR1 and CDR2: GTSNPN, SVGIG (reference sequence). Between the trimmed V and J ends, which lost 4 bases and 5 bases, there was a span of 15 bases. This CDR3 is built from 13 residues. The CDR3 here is CAWTSPSWNEQYF. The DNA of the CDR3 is TGTGCCTGGACCTCCCCCTCTTGGAACGAGCAGTACTTC.

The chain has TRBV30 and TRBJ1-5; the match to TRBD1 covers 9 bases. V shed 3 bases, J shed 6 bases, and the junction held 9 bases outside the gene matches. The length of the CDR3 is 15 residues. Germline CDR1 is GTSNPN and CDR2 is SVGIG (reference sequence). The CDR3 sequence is CAWRDGTGWGQPQHF. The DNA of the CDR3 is TGTGCCTGGAGAGATGGGACAGGGTGGGGTCAGCCCCAGCATTTT.

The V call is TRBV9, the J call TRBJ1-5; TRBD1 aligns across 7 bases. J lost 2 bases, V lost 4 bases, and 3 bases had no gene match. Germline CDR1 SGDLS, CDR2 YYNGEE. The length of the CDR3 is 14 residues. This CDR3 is CASSFGQGNQPQHF. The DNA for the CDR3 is TGTGCCAGCAGCTTCGGACAGGGCAATCAGCCCCAGCATTTT.